Below are 8 T cell receptor beta chains sequenced from a single sample in a study of T cell clones after liver transplantation (dated by TCRdb to the late 2010s). The library came from the immunoSEQ multiplex PCR assay. TCRdb's version of the immuneACCESS table is confined to in-frame rearrangements and falls short of the full clone set. An unresolved V gene accounts for under half of the shortfall where checked; the remainder is of unknown origin. In this sample the table shows around 100,000 clones, roughly 80% of which occur a single time. The ten most abundant clones make up approximately 3% of the sample. The input for sequencing was CD4+ T cells from blood, taken around 49 months after liver transplant. Receptor source: a human patient who received a liver transplant. The graft donor may be the source of some T cells after a transplant.

The chain is built from TRBV30 and TRBJ1-2, with D hard to call. Trimming removed 4 bases from V and 1 base from J, with 13 bases in between. The CDR3 spans 14 residues. Germline V gene lookup returns CDR1 GTSNPN and CDR2 SVGIG (reference sequence). The CDR3 protein is CAWTGNGDNYGYTF. The CDR3 nucleotides read TGTGCCTGGACTGGGAACGGAGATAACTATGGCTACACCTTC.

This clone has just one count. The chain is built from TRBV6-5 and TRBJ1-2, with 7 bases identical to TRBD1. Germline lookup yields CDR1 MNHEY and CDR2 SVGAGI. V was clipped by 1 base and J by 6 bases; unmatched bases: 8. This CDR3 spans 15 amino acids. The CDR3 DNA follows: TGTGCCAGCAGTTACTTGACAGGGTACTATAATGGCTACACCTTC. It translates to CASSYLTGYYNGYTF.

V and J are TRBV4-2 and TRBJ2-3; D may match TRBD1 or TRBD2 (5 bases each). CDR3 length: 16 amino acids. The germline V gene has CDR1 LGHNA and CDR2 YNFKEQ. The V end was cut by 0 bases, the J end by 1 base, with 11 bases between. The CDR3 bases are TGTGCCAGCAGCCAAGATACCGGGGACGGCACAGATACGCAGTATTTT. Translated, it gives CASSQDTGDGTDTQYF.

J is TRBJ2-1 and V is TRBV11-2; perhaps TRBD2 as D (5 bases). The CDR3 is 12 residues long. CDR1 SGHAT and CDR2 FQNNGV come from the germline V gene. Trimming removed 3 bases at V and 8 bases at J, with 8 bases between. The CDR3, as DNA: TGTGCCAGCAGCTTGGGGAGAGATGAGCAGTTCTTC. As protein: CASSLGRDEQFF.

This clone was seen once. CDR3 sequence reads: CSASGGHEQYF. For the CDR3, the DNA is TGCAGCGCCTCAGGGGGCCACGAGCAGTACTTC. The V call is TRBV29-1, the J call TRBJ2-7, with TRBD1 matching over 8 bases. The CDR3 is 11 residues long. Trimming cost V 7 bases and J 5 bases; bases outside gene matches: 4. Per the germline V gene, CDR1 is SQVTM and CDR2 is ANQGSEA.

The rearrangement joins TRBV6-5 to TRBJ1-2; D unclear. CDR1 and CDR2 from the germline V gene are MNHEY and SVGAGI. V was shortened by 0 bases and J by 0 bases, with 8 bases between the two germline ends. This CDR3 is built from 15 residues. The CDR3: CASSYSLGSNYGYTF. The CDR3 nucleotides are TGTGCCAGCAGTTACTCTCTAGGGTCTAACTATGGCTACACCTTC.

The V and J genes are TRBV19 and TRBJ1-1, with D possibly matching TRBD1 (5 bases). V was shortened by 6 bases and J by 0 bases, with 11 bases between the two germline ends. Germline CDR1 reads LNHDA; CDR2 reads SQIVND (reference sequence). The CDR3 length is 14 residues. CDR3 in amino acids: CASSRGPLNTEAFF. DNA of the CDR3: TGTGCCAGTAGCCGGGGACCGCTGAACACTGAAGCTTTCTTT.

This chain uses TRBV5-1 with TRBJ2-7; possible D gene TRBD2, 6 bases. The CDR3 contains 15 residues. V lost 2 bases and J lost 0, with 12 bases in between. Germline V gives CDR1 SGHRS, CDR2 YFSETQ. The CDR3, as DNA: TGCGCCAGCAGCTTCGGGGCGGGGCACTCCTACGAGCAGTACTTC. Translated, it gives CASSFGAGHSYEQYF.